These T cell receptor beta chains were read from a single sample in a study of T cells in Graves' hyperthyroidism and ophthalmopathy. Via MiXCR, TCRdb re-called the multiplex PCR reads, giving one row per CDR3 protein. The table records 100,000 to 140,000 distinct CDR3 sequences, around a sixth of them present only once. Input material: blood. Receptor source: a woman in her forties or fifties with Graves' hyperthyroidism. Both conserved end residues are part of each CDR3. D genes are given only for firm matches. Only some rows state a clone size, as once, few, many or a class for expanded clones.

size	V	length	D	J	CDR3	DNA
many	TRBV3-1	15	TRBD1	TRBJ1-6	CASSQGGTGSSPLHF	TGTGCCAGCAGCCAAGGCGGGACAGGGAGCTCACCCCTCCACTTT
-	TRBV28	15	-	TRBJ2-6	CASSHGTAGANVLTF	TGTGCCAGCAGCCACGGGACTGCTGGGGCCAACGTCCTGACTTTC
-	TRBV28	18	TRBD1	TRBJ2-6	CASRGEGQAYSGANVLTF	TGTGCCAGCAGGGGAGAGGGACAGGCCTACTCTGGGGCCAACGTCCTGACTTTC
many	TRBV9	15	TRBD1	TRBJ2-2	CASSARGPGTGELFF	TGTGCCAGCAGCGCCAGGGGGCCGGGTACCGGGGAGCTGTTTTTT
many	TRBV6-1	13	TRBD1	TRBJ1-1	CATMGQGAPEAFF	TGTGCCACCATGGGACAGGGGGCACCTGAAGCTTTCTTT
many	TRBV7-2	14	-	TRBJ1-1	CASSFFNGGTGAFF	TGTGCCAGCAGCTTCTTCAACGGCGGGACTGGAGCTTTCTTT
medium-sized	TRBV28	12	-	TRBJ1-1	CASSLQGTEAFF	TGTGCCAGCAGTTTACAGGGCACTGAAGCTTTCTTT
many	TRBV15	15	-	TRBJ1-3	CATSRSQGYGNTIYF	TGTGCCACCAGCAGATCTCAGGGTTATGGAAACACCATATATTTT
-	TRBV11-1	16	-	TRBJ2-2	CASSLGWTIPTGELFF	TGTGCCAGCAGCTTGGGCTGGACTATTCCCACCGGGGAGCTGTTTTTT
many	TRBV20-1	17	TRBD2	TRBJ2-5	CSAYPPAGTSGPETQYF	TGCAGTGCTTATCCACCTGCCGGGACTAGCGGACCAGAGACCCAGTACTTC
many	TRBV15	18	-	TRBJ1-2	CATSRPLRGRINSGGYTF	TGTGCCACCAGCAGACCCCTGAGGGGTCGGATCAATTCTGGTGGCTACACCTTC
many	TRBV7-3	14	TRBD2	TRBJ2-2	CVSPLGGLTGELFF	TGTGTCAGCCCACTGGGAGGGCTCACCGGGGAGCTGTTTTTT
-	TRBV28	13	-	TRBJ2-7	CASSSRTAYEQYF	TGTGCCAGCAGTTCCCGGACGGCTTACGAGCAGTACTTC
many	TRBV2	18	TRBD1	TRBJ2-6	CASRERTGQVTGANVLTF	TGTGCCAGCAGGGAGAGGACAGGGCAAGTTACTGGGGCCAACGTCCTGACTTTC
-	TRBV7-2	14	-	TRBJ2-1	CASSLIPAAHEQFF	TGTGCCAGCAGCTTAATCCCCGCGGCGCATGAGCAGTTCTTC
many	TRBV2	12	TRBD1	TRBJ2-5	CASRIGQGASDF	TGTGCCAGCAGGATCGGCCAGGGGGCCAGCGACTTC
many	TRBV11-2	14	-	TRBJ2-5	CASSLAGRPETQYF	TGTGCCAGCAGCCTAGCCGGGCGCCCGGAGACCCAGTACTTC
many	TRBV3-1	11	-	TRBJ1-2	CASSQDWGYTF	TGTGCCAGCAGCCAAGATTGGGGGTACACCTTC
many	TRBV20-1	11	-	TRBJ2-1	CSAARFDEQFF	TGCAGTGCTGCTAGATTCGATGAGCAGTTCTTC
many	TRBV27	14	TRBD1	TRBJ1-5	CTSSPGQAIRTQHF	TGTACCAGCAGTCCCGGACAGGCAATTAGGACCCAGCATTTT
many	TRBV28	13	-	TRBJ1-2	CASSPPARYGYTF	TGTGCCAGCAGTCCCCCCGCGCGCTATGGCTACACCTTC
-	TRBV10-1	11	-	TRBJ2-7	CASSRLWEQYF	TGTGCCAGCAGTCGCCTTTGGGAGCAGTACTTC